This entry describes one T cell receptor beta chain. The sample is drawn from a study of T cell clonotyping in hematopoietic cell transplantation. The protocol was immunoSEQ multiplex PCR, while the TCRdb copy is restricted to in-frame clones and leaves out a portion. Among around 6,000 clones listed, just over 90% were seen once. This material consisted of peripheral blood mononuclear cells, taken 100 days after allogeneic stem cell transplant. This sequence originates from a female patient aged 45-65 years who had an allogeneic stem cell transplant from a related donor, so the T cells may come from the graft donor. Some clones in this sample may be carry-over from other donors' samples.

The CDR3: CSVEDQGRGSEKLFF. The DNA of the CDR3 is TGCAGCGTTGAAGATCAGGGCAGGGGGAGTGAAAAACTGTTTTTT. J is TRBJ1-4 and V is TRBV29-1; 7 bases map to TRBD1. Germline CDR1 and CDR2: SQVTM and ANQGSEA. The V segment lost 0 bases and the J segment 7 bases; nucleotides outside the gene matches: 8. The CDR3 length is 15 residues.